The clone carrying this T cell receptor (beta chain) was seen a handful of times. Quantitative 5'-RACE with molecular barcodes generated TCR beta libraries. TCRdb passed the 5' RACE reads through MiXCR, listing each CDR3 protein once. The profile shows roughly 230,000 distinct CDR3 sequences, roughly 18% of them singletons. The data were obtained in a study of CD8 T cells in ankylosing spondylitis. Germline V gene data show CDR1 as LNHDA and CDR2 as SQIVND (reference sequence). This CDR3 contains 15 residues. J was trimmed by 0 bases and V by 5 bases; bases with no gene match: 4. Material: blood, either unsorted or a sorted T cell fraction (not recorded which). This sequence originates from a male donor with ankylosing spondylitis or in good health (not recorded which). The chain recombines TRBV19 with TRBJ2-1; TRBD1 matches 7 bases. The CDR3: CASSVGTDSYNEQFF. The CDR3 coding sequence is TGTGCCAGTAGTGTTGGGACAGACTCCTACAATGAGCAGTTCTTC. The complete variable domain, with remaining parts taken from reference TRBV19 and TRBJ2-1, reads DGGITQSPKYLFRKEGQNVTLSCEQNLNHDAMYWYRQDPGQGLRLIYYSQIVNDFQKGDIAEGYSVSREKKESFPLTVTSAQKNPTAFYLCASSVGTDSYNEQFFGPGTRLTVL.